This is a list of T cell receptor beta chains from one sample in a study of fetal regulatory T cell absence and autoimmunity. Only in-frame clones appear in the TCRdb table, and some are missing; sequencing was by immunoSEQ multiplex PCR. The table records about 43,000 clones, around 83% of them present only once. The sequenced material came from cord blood. These receptor sequences come from a newborn boy with IPEX syndrome. Each CDR3 is given with its conserved first and last residue. Fields, in order: J gene, D gene, V gene, clone size, CDR3 DNA, CDR3 protein. The D gene is left open where the match is weak. Not all rows give a size; the values are once, few, many and, for expanded clones, a class.

>TRBJ2-3|.|TRBV4-3|.
TGCGCCAGCAGCCAAGGGGCTCGGCGACCCACAGATACGCAGTATTTT
CASSQGARRPTDTQYF
>TRBJ1-1|.|TRBV7-9|.
TGTGCCAGCAGCCTCGGGTCTGAAGCTTTCTTT
CASSLGSEAFF
>TRBJ2-3|TRBD2|TRBV6-5|.
TGTGCCAGCAGCCGACTAGCGCCCACGGAGGGTACGCAGTATTTT
CASSRLAPTEGTQYF
>TRBJ1-2|.|TRBV5-4|.
TGTGCCAGCAGCCCCGTCCCAGGTGATGGCTACACCTTC
CASSPVPGDGYTF
>TRBJ2-3|.|TRBV11-3|once
TGTGCCAGCAGCCCCCCGGCGGGGGCTAGAGATACGCAGTATTTT
CASSPPAGARDTQYF
>TRBJ1-5|.|TRBV28|.
TGTGCCAGCAGTTTCCGACAGGATATGTACGGTCAGCCCCAGCATTTT
CASSFRQDMYGQPQHF
>TRBJ2-1|.|TRBV7-8|.
TGTGCCAGCAGCTTGGGACTCTCCTACAATGAGCAGTTCTTC
CASSLGLSYNEQFF
>TRBJ2-3|TRBD2|TRBV4-3|once
TGCGCCAGCAGCCAAGATTCCGCGGGGGTTACCACAGATACGCAGTATTTT
CASSQDSAGVTTDTQYF
>TRBJ2-7|.|TRBV6-6|once
TGTGCCAGCAGTTACTCTCCCGGACCCTACGAGCAGTACTTC
CASSYSPGPYEQYF
>TRBJ1-4|.|TRBV29-1|.
TGCAGCGTTGGGGCCCCTGACAAGTATGAAAAACTGTTTTTT
CSVGAPDKYEKLFF
>TRBJ2-2|TRBD2|TRBV15|.
TGTGCCACCAGCAGAATGCTAGCGGGGAACACCGGGGAGCTGTTTTTT
CATSRMLAGNTGELFF